This T cell receptor (beta chain) was sequenced for a study of T cell responses to AZD1222 COVID-19 vaccine. V lost 8 bases, J lost 0 bases, and 7 bases lay in between. CDR1 is MDHEN, CDR2 SYDVKM, per germline. CDR3 size: 12 residues. General study points: Donors, mostly white British, included more females; clonal diversity was possibly underestimated. An increase in Spike-specific TCR breadth and depth was observed after two AZD1222 doses. Repertoire collection took place solely once the T cell response had peaked. In the spike-specific TCR repertoire, nearly half reportedly target unmutated variant regions.

TCRdb's table, derived via immunoSEQ multiplex PCR, lists solely in-frame clones and lacks some. Here the sample spans 100,000 to 150,000 clones, about nine tenths being singletons. About this clone itself: The antigen remains unidentified.

This TCR came from an adult in good health. Source: peripheral blood, taken on day 0 of AZD1222 vaccination. V usage is TRBV28 and J usage is TRBJ1-1; D is undetermined. CDR3 residues: CASQNMNTEAFF. The CDR3 nucleotides read TGTGCCAGCCAGAATATGAACACTGAAGCTTTCTTT.